Described below is a single T cell receptor (beta chain) sequence and its context. This sample stems from a study of control samples from healthy donors and cancer patients. Germline V gene data show CDR1 as SGDLS and CDR2 as YYNGEE. This CDR3 is built from 13 residues. J lost 6 bases, V lost 9 bases, and 9 bases had no gene match. The method was immunoSEQ multiplex PCR; TCRdb's version includes in-frame clones alone and lacks a portion of them. The sample includes about 92,000 clones, 82% of them seen just once. V usage is TRBV9 and J usage is TRBJ2-1; 7 bases line up with TRBD1. This receptor was identified in a woman aged 55 to 70 in good health. Sequenced sample: blood. CDR3 in amino acids: CATGTEPINEQFF. CDR3 nucleotide sequence: TGTGCCACCGGGACAGAACCGATCAATGAGCAGTTCTTC.